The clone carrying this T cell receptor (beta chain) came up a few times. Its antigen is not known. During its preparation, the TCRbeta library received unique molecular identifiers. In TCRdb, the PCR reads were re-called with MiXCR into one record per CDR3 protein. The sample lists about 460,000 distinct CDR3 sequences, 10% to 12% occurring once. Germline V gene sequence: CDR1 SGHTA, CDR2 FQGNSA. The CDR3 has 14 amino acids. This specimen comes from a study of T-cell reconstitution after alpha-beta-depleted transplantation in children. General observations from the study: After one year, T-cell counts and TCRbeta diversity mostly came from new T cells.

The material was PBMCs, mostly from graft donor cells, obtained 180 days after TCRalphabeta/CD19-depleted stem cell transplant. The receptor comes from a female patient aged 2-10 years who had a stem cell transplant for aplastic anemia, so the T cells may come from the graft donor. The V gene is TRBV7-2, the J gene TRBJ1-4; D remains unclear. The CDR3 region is CASSGGSTNEKLFF. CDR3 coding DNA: TGTGCAAGCTCAGGAGGGAGCACTAATGAAAAACTGTTTTTT.